This T cell receptor beta chain derives from a study of T-cell reconstitution after alpha-beta-depleted transplantation in children. The CDR3 has 14 amino acids. Germline CDR1 reads SGHRS; CDR2 reads YFSETQ. V was trimmed by 0 bases and J by 3 bases, leaving 9 bases between them. Researchers prepared the TCRbeta library using unique molecular identifiers, the study reports. Each CDR3 protein gets one entry after TCRdb re-called the PCR reads with MiXCR. The table lists around 380,000 distinct CDR3 sequences, under 13% of them singletons. In its sample, this clonotype was seen a few times. This receptor was identified in a human donor who donated a stem cell graft to a child with acute myeloid leukemia. The sample consisted of PBMCs from the stem cell graft donor, taken from the stem cell graft. This chain uses TRBV5-1 with TRBJ2-5, with a tentative D call TRBD1 (5 bases). The CDR3 loop is CASSLARVEETQYF. For the CDR3, the DNA is TGCGCCAGCAGCTTGGCCAGGGTAGAAGAGACCCAGTACTTC.